This entry is about one TCR beta chain. The antigen is not known. This CDR3 has 13 residues. CDR1 is DFQATT, CDR2 SNEGSKA, per germline (reference sequence). Trimming stripped 6 bases from V and 4 bases from J, with 15 bases between. Molecular-barcoded quantitative 5'-RACE produced these TCR beta libraries. MiXCR, applied by TCRdb to the 5' RACE reads, yields one record per CDR3 protein. Among roughly 450,000 distinct CDR3 sequences, 26% were seen once, and the ten largest hold over 0.8%. The sample is drawn from a study of CD8 T cells in ankylosing spondylitis. General observations from the study: There was a TCR beta motif, made of several highly homologous variants, that appeared characteristic of ankylosing spondylitis blood. From matched ankylosing spondylitis synovial fluid, disease-linked clones were reportedly recovered at significantly enriched levels. Some motif variants had been reported before (in reactive arthritis synovial fluid and blood).

The chain is built from TRBV20-1 and TRBJ1-2; perhaps TRBD1 as D (5 bases). The sequencing input was blood, either unsorted or a sorted T cell fraction (not recorded which). The TCR comes from a male donor with ankylosing spondylitis. CDR3 nucleotide sequence: TGCAGTGCCTCCAGGGATTTGGCCTATGGCTACACCTTC. Translating it yields CSASRDLAYGYTF.